The 23 T cell receptor beta chains listed next were all sequenced from one sample in a study of T cells in Graves' hyperthyroidism and ophthalmopathy. It was RNA transcripts that yielded the amplified TCR beta CDR3 regions. RT-PCR in the first round (using the HTBI primer set) targeted the TCR CDR3. TCRdb passed the multiplex PCR reads through MiXCR, listing each CDR3 protein once. The sample holds more than 300,000 distinct CDR3 sequences, about 18% seen once. The sample consisted of blood. The receptor set was obtained from a woman younger than 45 with Graves' hyperthyroidism that later progressed to Graves' ophthalmopathy.

This clonotype was found many times. This sequence joins TRBV10-3 and TRBJ2-3; D not resolved. Trimming left V 4 bases short and J 4 bases short, with 15 bases between. Germline CDR1 reads ENHRY; CDR2 reads SYGVKD. This CDR3 has 15 amino acids. Written as DNA, the CDR3 is TGTGCCATCAGTGGGTCTGCTGGGTGGGCAGATACGCAGTATTTT. The encoded protein is CAISGSAGWADTQYF.

V usage is TRBV7-8 and J usage is TRBJ2-3; D perhaps matches TRBD2 (5 bases). The CDR3 consists of 15 residues. Germline CDR1 is SGHVS and CDR2 is FQNEAQ. V shed 3 bases and J shed 6 bases, with 16 bases lying between them. DNA for the CDR3: TGTGCCAGCAGCTTTTTAGAGGGAGATAGGGATACGCAGTATTTT. Protein: CASSFLEGDRDTQYF. Based on the CDR3 plus reference TRBV7-8 and TRBJ2-3, the full variable domain is GAGVSQSPRYKVAKRGQDVALRCDPISGHVSLFWYQQALGQGPEFLTYFQNEAQLDKSGLPSDRFFAERPEGSVSTLKIQRTQQEDSAVYLCASSFLEGDRDTQYFGPGTRLTVL.

This clonotype was detected ten times or more. This chain joins TRBV27 and TRBJ1-5; possible D gene TRBD1, 6 bases. Trimming left V 2 bases short and J 4 bases short, with 9 bases between. From germline, CDR1 is MNHEY and CDR2 SMNVEV (reference sequence). The CDR3 has 14 amino acids. CDR3 coding DNA: TGTGCCAGCAGTTTAGGAGGACAGAATCAGCCCCAGCATTTT. As protein: CASSLGGQNQPQHF.

This clonotype occurred a few times. This chain uses TRBV25-1 with TRBJ2-6, with 7 bases identical to TRBD1. Germline trimming cut 8 bases from V and 1 base from J; bases unmatched to any gene: 23. Germline loops: CDR1 MGHDK, CDR2 SYGVNS. This CDR3 has 21 residues. The CDR3 sequence: CASSRQGEIVKAISGANVLTF. The CDR3 DNA sequence: TGTGCCAGCTCTAGACAGGGTGAAATAGTAAAAGCAATTTCTGGGGCCAACGTCCTGACTTTC.

The rearrangement joins TRBV4-2 to TRBJ2-2; D gene unclear. The CDR3 totals 13 residues. In germline, CDR1 is LGHNA, CDR2 YNFKEQ. Trimming stripped 1 base from V and 5 bases from J, with 5 bases between. The DNA for the CDR3 is TGTGCCAGCAGCCAAGTCTCGACCGGGGAGCTGTTTTTT. It is translated as CASSQVSTGELFF.

In its sample, this clonotype was seen many times. The gene calls are TRBV30 and TRBJ2-1; the D is unclear. The CDR3 covers 15 residues. Trimming stripped 2 bases from V and 6 bases from J, with 17 bases between. Germline V lookup: CDR1 GTSNPN, CDR2 SVGIG (reference sequence). CDR3 bases: TGTGCCTGGAGTAAGTGGACCCCAGCCGGCAATGAGCAGTTCTTC. Amino acids: CAWSKWTPAGNEQFF.

The chain has TRBV11-2 and TRBJ2-5; 13 bases are shared with TRBD2. This CDR3 spans 16 amino acids. Germline trimming cut 5 bases from V and 4 bases from J; bases unmatched to any gene: 7. From germline, CDR1 is SGHAT and CDR2 FQNNGV. DNA for the CDR3: TGTGCCAGCAGCCCCGGGACTAGCGGGAATAGAGAGACCCAGTACTTC. Protein product: CASSPGTSGNRETQYF.

This clonotype was observed at least ten times. The chain recombines TRBV29-1 with TRBJ1-1; D remains unclear. This CDR3 has 12 amino acids. Deletions cut 7 bases from V and 3 bases from J, with 12 bases between. CDR1 is SQVTM and CDR2 is ANQGSEA in the germline V gene. The CDR3 DNA reads as TGCAGCGCAACGGTTTTGGACACTGAAGCTTTCTTT. Protein product: CSATVLDTEAFF. The entire variable domain, with the rest obtained from reference TRBV29-1 and TRBJ1-1, is as follows: SAVISQKPSRDICQRGTSLTIQCQVDSQVTMMFWYRQQPGQSLTLIATANQGSEATYESGFVIDKFPISRPNLTFSTLTVSNMSPEDSSIYLCSATVLDTEAFFGQGTRLTVV.

CDR3 loop: CASSDWGTSSTDTQYF. For the CDR3, the DNA is TGTGCCAGCAGTGACTGGGGTACCTCTAGCACAGATACGCAGTATTTT. The chain has TRBV6-2 or TRBV6-3 and TRBJ2-3, with D unclear. Between the trimmed V and J ends, which lost 5 bases and 0 bases, there was a span of 15 bases. The CDR3 has 16 amino acids. Germline assignment: CDR1 MNHEY and CDR2 SVGEGT.

This clonotype was found many times. The chain has TRBV20-1 and TRBJ1-6; D is possibly TRBD1 (5 bases). Looked up from germline, CDR1 is DFQATT and CDR2 is SNEGSKA (reference sequence). The CDR3 runs 14 residues. The V and J ends lost 4 bases and 6 bases respectively, with 13 bases between them. The CDR3 bases are TGCAGTGCTACTTCTACAGGTTTTAATTCACCCCTCCACTTT. It yields the protein CSATSTGFNSPLHF.

Many counts were recorded for this clonotype. The chain links TRBV5-6 to TRBJ2-7; 8 bases line up with TRBD2. The CDR3 consists of 17 residues. Losses at the gene ends were 2 bases for V and 3 bases for J; bases not matched to a gene: 13. Germline-derived CDR1 and CDR2 are SGHDT and YYEEEE. The CDR3 is CASSFSRTIAGNYEQYF. In DNA form, the CDR3 reads TGTGCCAGCAGCTTCTCCCGAACGATAGCGGGGAACTACGAGCAGTACTTC.

In its sample, this clonotype was seen many times. V usage is TRBV2 and J usage is TRBJ2-7; TRBD2 is a possible D gene (6 bases). The CDR3 is made up of 14 amino acids. Trimming stripped 7 bases from V and 2 bases from J, with 15 bases between. Germline-derived CDR1 and CDR2 are SNHLY and FYNNEI. CDR3: CASKGAGTPYEQYF. CDR3 nucleotide sequence: TGTGCCAGCAAAGGAGCCGGGACTCCCTACGAGCAGTACTTC.

This clonotype was seen at least ten times. V usage is TRBV27 and J usage is TRBJ1-6, with D maybe TRBD1 (6 bases). Germline V gives CDR1 MNHEY, CDR2 SMNVEV (reference sequence). The V and J ends lost 7 bases and 0 bases respectively, with 19 bases between them. The CDR3 runs to 18 residues. The CDR3: CASMDTGLLSSYNSPLHF. The CDR3 DNA reads TGTGCCAGCATGGATACAGGGCTACTGAGCTCCTATAATTCACCCCTCCACTTT.

The chain is built from TRBV29-1 and TRBJ2-7; 8 bases line up with TRBD1. The CDR3 runs 13 residues. The J segment lost 4 bases and the V segment lost 6 bases, leaving 8 bases of the junction unmatched. Per germline, CDR1 SQVTM and CDR2 ANQGSEA. CDR3 DNA: TGCAGCGTACGACAGGGGAACATTTACGAGCAGTACTTC. It is translated as CSVRQGNIYEQYF.

The table lists this clonotype with many counts. The CDR3 sequence is CASSAGLAASYNEQFF. CDR3 coding DNA: TGCGCCAGCAGCGCGGGACTAGCGGCTTCCTACAATGAGCAGTTCTTC. The rearrangement links TRBV5-1 to TRBJ2-1; 11 nucleotides align to TRBD2. V lost 4 bases and J lost 1; bases outside the gene matches: 4. Germline V CDR1 and CDR2: SGHRS, YFSETQ. The CDR3 covers 16 residues.

This clonotype was seen more than once but under ten times. This chain connects TRBV29-1 to TRBJ2-3, with D unresolved. The V end was cut by 4 bases, the J end by 2 bases, with 16 bases between. The length of the CDR3 is 15 residues. Germline CDR1 SQVTM, CDR2 ANQGSEA. The CDR3 spells CSVVPPRSPTDTQYF. Written as DNA, the CDR3 is TGCAGCGTTGTACCCCCCCGCAGCCCCACAGATACGCAGTATTTT.

As to this clonotype: This clone may be a read error of a much larger clone one base away. This rearrangement joins TRBV9 to TRBJ2-1, with 10 bases lining up with TRBD2. The CDR3 loop spans 17 amino acids. Germline values: CDR1 SGDLS, CDR2 YYNGEE. CDR3 region: CASTVGIVGLADNEQFF. The CDR3 coding sequence is TGTGCCAGCACCGTAGGTATAGTTGGACTAGCGGACAATGAGCAGTTCTTC. The full variable domain, its missing parts supplied by reference TRBV9 and TRBJ2-1, is DSGVTQTPKHLITATGQRVTLRCSPRSGDLSVYWYQQSLDQGLQFLIQYYNGEERAKGNILERFSAQQFPDLHSELNLSSLELGDSALYFCASTVGIVGLADNEQFFGPGTRLTVL.

The V gene is TRBV4-1, the J gene TRBJ2-5; D gene ambiguous. The germline gives CDR1 MGHRA, CDR2 YSYEKL. V was trimmed by 4 bases and J by 2 bases, leaving 8 bases between them. The CDR3 covers 13 residues. Here the CDR3 reads CASSPTFQETQYF. The DNA for the CDR3 is TGCGCCAGCAGCCCGACTTTTCAAGAGACCCAGTACTTC.

This clonotype was detected a few times. V is TRBV24-1 and J is TRBJ2-7, with D hard to call. The CDR3 loop spans 13 amino acids. Germline assignment: CDR1 KGHDR and CDR2 SFDVKD. Deletions cut 5 bases from V and 1 base from J, with 8 bases between. CDR3 in amino acids: CATSADGSYEQYF. In nucleotides, the CDR3 is TGTGCCACCAGTGCGGACGGTTCCTACGAGCAGTACTTC.

This clonotype has ten or more counts. The chain recombines TRBV24-1 with TRBJ2-7; 8 nucleotides agree with TRBD1. The V gene's germline CDR1 is KGHDR and CDR2 SFDVKD. This CDR3 has 14 amino acids. V trimming: 6 bases; J trimming: 2 bases; junction bases outside the gene matches: 5. The CDR3: CATSSRDRTYEQYF. The DNA for the CDR3 is TGTGCCACCAGTTCCCGGGACAGGACCTACGAGCAGTACTTC.

This clonotype turned up a few times. The V and J genes are TRBV29-1 and TRBJ1-1, with TRBD1 identical over 7 bases. V lost 6 bases, J lost 1 base, and 11 bases stayed unmatched. Germline values: CDR1 SQVTM, CDR2 ANQGSEA. The CDR3 consists of 15 residues. The CDR3: CSVNRQGEGNTEAFF. CDR3 bases: TGCAGCGTGAACCGACAGGGAGAGGGGAACACTGAAGCTTTCTTT.

This clonotype occurred many times. The CDR3 DNA follows: TGTGCCAGCAGCGCGGGACAGTTCGAAGGCTACACCTTC. This sequence encodes CASSAGQFEGYTF. The chain couples TRBV5-6 to TRBJ1-2, with 7 bases that match TRBD1. The J segment lost 8 bases and the V segment lost 4 bases, leaving 8 bases of the junction unmatched. The length of the CDR3 is 13 residues. Germline lookup yields CDR1 SGHDT and CDR2 YYEEEE.

This clonotype turned up a few times. This chain connects TRBV24-1 to TRBJ2-3, with D maybe TRBD2 (6 bases). The CDR3 has 12 amino acids. The germline V and J ends were trimmed by 10 bases and 0 bases, with 7 bases remaining between them. Germline lookup yields CDR1 KGHDR and CDR2 SFDVKD. The CDR3 sequence: CATGLSTDTQYF. The CDR3 DNA is TGTGCCACGGGACTTAGCACAGATACGCAGTATTTT.